The 32 T cell receptor beta chains reported below all come from one sample, sequenced in a study of blood T cell repertoires in COVID-19. TCRdb keeps only in-frame clones here, not all; method: immunoSEQ multiplex PCR. The table has 320,000 or so clones, approximately 84% seen once. Sequencing used PBMCs or T cells enriched from blood (not recorded which). These receptors were taken from a woman in her thirties who had recovered from COVID-19.

This clone was seen more than once but under ten times. The genes are TRBV7-9 and TRBJ1-6; unclear D gene. Trimming cost V 1 base and J 7 bases, with 8 bases left between them. This CDR3 comprises 14 residues. In germline, CDR1 is SEHNR, CDR2 FQNEAQ (reference sequence). Here the CDR3 reads CASSLETPNSPLHF. The CDR3 nucleotides read TGTGCCAGCAGCTTAGAGACACCGAATTCACCCCTCCACTTT.

This clone was seen a handful of times. This sequence joins TRBV6-5 and TRBJ1-4; D is unresolved. Trimming took off 0 bases at V and 3 bases at J, with 8 bases between the two ends. CDR3 length equals 15 residues. Germline CDR1 is MNHEY and CDR2 is SVGAGI. The chain's CDR3 is CASSYSDGANEKLFF. The DNA for the CDR3 is TGTGCCAGCAGTTACTCTGACGGGGCTAATGAAAAACTGTTTTTT.

The sample holds one count of this clone. The rearrangement uses TRBV24-1 and TRBJ2-5; D perhaps matches TRBD1 (5 bases). Germline V gene lookup returns CDR1 KGHDR and CDR2 SFDVKD. The CDR3 has 16 amino acids. V shed 4 bases and J shed 0 bases, with 14 bases lying between them. The CDR3 loop reads CATSEMTASYQETQYF. The CDR3 DNA reads TGTGCCACCAGTGAAATGACAGCCTCGTACCAAGAGACCCAGTACTTC.

The chain employs TRBV18 and TRBJ2-5; 10 positions agree with TRBD2. The germline V gene has CDR1 KGHSH and CDR2 LQKENI. The CDR3 is 14 amino acids. J lost 5 bases, V lost 4 bases, and 4 bases had no gene match. In DNA, the CDR3 is TGTGCCAGCTCACGACTAGCGGGCGGGGAGACCCAGTACTTC. Its translation: CASSRLAGGETQYF.

The V call is TRBV2, the J call TRBJ1-1, with 7 bases that match TRBD1. V trimming: 4 bases; J trimming: 4 bases; junction bases outside the gene matches: 3. The length of the CDR3 is 13 residues. Germline values: CDR1 SNHLY, CDR2 FYNNEI. This CDR3 is CASSGDSGTEAFF. The CDR3 DNA follows: TGTGCCAGCAGTGGGGACAGCGGCACTGAAGCTTTCTTT.

J is TRBJ2-7 and V is TRBV13, with 9 bases aligning to TRBD1. The CDR3 has 14 amino acids. Germline lookup yields CDR1 PRHDT and CDR2 FYEKMQ (reference sequence). V lost 0 bases, J lost 4 bases, and 1 base stayed unmatched. The CDR3 sequence is CASSLGDRGYEQYF. For the CDR3, the DNA is TGTGCCAGCAGCTTAGGGGACAGGGGTTACGAGCAGTACTTC.

V and J are TRBV3-1 (or the pseudogene TRBV3-2) and TRBJ2-7; D possibly corresponds to TRBD2 (5 bases). Trimming cost V 1 base and J 0 bases, with 10 bases left between them. The CDR3 spans 15 residues. The V gene's germline CDR1 is LGHDT and CDR2 YNNKEL (reference sequence). The CDR3 DNA reads as TGTGCCAGCAGCCAAGGGACTGGGAGCTCCTACGAGCAGTACTTC. Amino acid sequence: CASSQGTGSSYEQYF.

The chain couples TRBV30 to TRBJ1-6; 10 bases line up with TRBD1. Germline V gene data show CDR1 as GTSNPN and CDR2 as SVGIG (reference sequence). This CDR3 has 18 amino acids. The V and J ends lost 4 bases and 1 base, in that order; junction bases with no gene match: 10. This CDR3 is CAWTRDRGFGSYNSPLHF. In DNA, the CDR3 is TGTGCCTGGACACGGGACAGGGGTTTTGGATCCTATAATTCACCCCTCCACTTT.

This chain links TRBV23-1 with TRBJ2-7; 9 positions agree with TRBD1. TRBV23-1 is classed as an ORF, of uncertain function. This CDR3 is built from 15 residues. The ends lost 10 bases at V and 0 bases at J; junction bases unmatched: 10. The CDR3 loop reads CATTGGADSSYEQYF. CDR3 coding DNA: TGCGCCACCACAGGGGGCGCGGACAGCTCCTACGAGCAGTACTTC.

This clone was recorded once. J is TRBJ2-2 and V is TRBV15; 10 bases are shared with TRBD1. Germline values: CDR1 LNHNV, CDR2 YYDKDF (reference sequence). V was pared by 0 bases and J by 5 bases, with 9 bases of the junction left unmatched. This CDR3 has 18 residues. The chain's CDR3 is CATSRDLRTGGPTGELFF. CDR3 nucleotide sequence: TGTGCCACCAGCAGAGATCTGCGGACAGGGGGACCAACCGGGGAGCTGTTTTTT.

The chain couples TRBV3-1 (or the pseudogene TRBV3-2) to TRBJ1-2; tentative D call: TRBD1 (5 bases). V was pared by 4 bases and J by 2 bases, with 14 bases between. CDR3 size: 15 residues. Germline loops: CDR1 LGHDT, CDR2 YNNKEL (reference sequence). The CDR3 bases are TGTGCCAGCAGCCCAAGCAGGGCGTCGAACTATGGCTACACCTTC. It encodes CASSPSRASNYGYTF.

The rearrangement uses TRBV6-6 and TRBJ1-1; D call uncertain. Trimming took off 7 bases at V and 8 bases at J, with 14 bases between the two ends. This CDR3 has 12 residues. Germline V CDR1 and CDR2: MNHNY, SVGAGI (reference sequence). CDR3 DNA sequence: TGTGCCAGCATTCAGGAATCTTCCGAAGCTTTCTTT. This translates into CASIQESSEAFF.

The chain carries TRBV7-8 and TRBJ2-5; the D is unclear. Germline V gene lookup returns CDR1 SGHVS and CDR2 FQNEAQ. Trimming took off 5 bases at V and 4 bases at J, with 8 bases between the two ends. This CDR3 region has 12 residues. This chain's CDR3 is CASSTTLETQYF. The DNA of the CDR3 is TGTGCCAGCAGCACAACCTTAGAGACCCAGTACTTC.

The chain links TRBV30 to TRBJ1-2; maybe TRBD1 (6 bases). CDR3 size: 13 residues. V was pared by 2 bases and J by 6 bases, with 13 bases between. The V gene's germline CDR1 is GTSNPN and CDR2 SVGIG (reference sequence). The CDR3 DNA sequence: TGTGCCTGGAGTCAAGGCCAGGGGCATGGCTACACCTTC. Protein product: CAWSQGQGHGYTF. Based on the CDR3 plus reference TRBV30 and TRBJ1-2, the full variable domain is SQTIHQWPATLVQPVGSPLSLECTVEGTSNPNLYWYRQAAGRGLQLLFYSVGIGQISSEVPQNLSASRPQDRQFILSSKKLLLSDSGFYLCAWSQGQGHGYTFGSGTRLTVV.

J is TRBJ2-3 and V is TRBV15; D uncertain. The V end was cut by 7 bases, the J end by 0 bases, with 8 bases between. Per germline, CDR1 LNHNV and CDR2 YYDKDF (reference sequence). The CDR3 spans 13 residues. The CDR3 reads CATTRPSTDTQYF. In DNA, the CDR3 is TGTGCCACCACGCGCCCCAGCACAGATACGCAGTATTTT.

V is TRBV20-1 and J is TRBJ1-2; TRBD1 aligns across 9 bases. V lost 3 bases and J lost 8; bases outside the gene matches: 4. Germline CDR1 is DFQATT and CDR2 is SNEGSKA (reference sequence). The CDR3 extends over 12 amino acids. As DNA, the CDR3 is TGCAGTGCTAGTAACAGGGGGCAGGGCTACACCTTC. Translated, it gives CSASNRGQGYTF.

The chain carries TRBV4-1 and TRBJ2-7; 8 nucleotides align to TRBD1. V dropped 3 bases and J dropped 6; count of bases not matched to a gene: 10. Germline V gives CDR1 MGHRA, CDR2 YSYEKL. CDR3 length equals 15 residues. Written as DNA, the CDR3 is TGCGCCAGCAGCCATGGACAGGGTATCTTGTCCGAGCAGTACTTC. Protein: CASSHGQGILSEQYF.

The V and J genes are TRBV2 and TRBJ2-7, with D possibly being TRBD2 (5 bases). Germline V gene sequence: CDR1 SNHLY, CDR2 FYNNEI. The CDR3 loop spans 13 amino acids. V gave up 3 bases and J gave up 4 bases, with 10 bases separating them. DNA for the CDR3: TGTGCCAGCAGTGACATAGGGAGATACGAGCAGTACTTC. It yields the protein CASSDIGRYEQYF.

This rearrangement joins TRBV27 to TRBJ1-2, with D possibly being TRBD1 (5 bases). CDR3 length: 18 residues. Trimming took 0 bases from V and 8 from J, leaving 25 bases between them. The germline gives CDR1 MNHEY, CDR2 SMNVEV (reference sequence). The CDR3: CASSLSTFSPRGRVGYTF. CDR3 sequence (DNA): TGTGCCAGCAGTTTATCGACCTTCTCGCCCCGGGGGAGGGTGGGCTACACCTTC.

A single count supports this clone. In the same sample, other DNA sequences code for this CDR3. The V call is TRBV5-1, the J call TRBJ1-1; D gene unclear. CDR1 is SGHRS, CDR2 YFSETQ, per germline. V was trimmed by 0 bases and J by 2 bases, leaving 8 bases between them. The CDR3 is 14 amino acids. As DNA, the CDR3 is TGCGCCAGCAGCTTGGGCCAGACAAACACTGAAGCTTTCTTT. Translating it yields CASSLGQTNTEAFF.

The rearrangement joins TRBV12-3 or TRBV12-4 to TRBJ2-2, with TRBD2 matching 7 bases. The CDR3 extends over 13 amino acids. Trimming took 4 bases from V and 6 from J; bases not matched to a gene: 2. The CDR3 sequence is CASSSTSAGELFF. CDR3 nucleotides: TGTGCCAGCAGTTCTACTAGCGCCGGGGAGCTGTTTTTT.

The chain is built from TRBV5-6 and TRBJ1-2; a weak D match, TRBD1 (5 bases). This CDR3 has 13 residues. Trimming left V 5 bases short and J 5 bases short, with 13 bases between. The germline CDR1 and CDR2 sequences are SGHDT and YYEEEE. The CDR3 spells CASRTTDSYGYTF. CDR3 sequence (DNA): TGTGCCAGCAGAACGACAGATTCTTATGGCTACACCTTC.

A few counts support this clone. The V and J genes are TRBV9 and TRBJ1-4; TRBD1 agrees at 8 bases. Per germline, CDR1 SGDLS and CDR2 YYNGEE. Trimming took 2 bases from V and 8 from J; bases not matched to a gene: 5. The CDR3 is 14 amino acids. The CDR3 DNA is TGTGCCAGCAGCGTGGGACAGGTTCGGGAAAAACTGTTTTTT. It is translated as CASSVGQVREKLFF. Variable domain in full (rest from reference TRBV9 and TRBJ1-4): DSGVTQTPKHLITATGQRVTLRCSPRSGDLSVYWYQQSLDQGLQFLIQYYNGEERAKGNILERFSAQQFPDLHSELNLSSLELGDSALYFCASSVGQVREKLFFGSGTQLSVL.

The chain uses TRBV27 and TRBJ1-3; 9 bases match TRBD1. With V trimmed by 6 bases and J by 2 bases, 8 bases remained unmatched. Germline CDR1 MNHEY, CDR2 SMNVEV (reference sequence). This CDR3 region has 16 residues. As DNA, the CDR3 is TGTGCCAGCAGCAAGGACCGGGACAGGGCTGGAAACACCATATATTTT. As protein: CASSKDRDRAGNTIYF.

This chain uses TRBV23-1 with TRBJ1-4, with D unresolved. TRBV23-1 is flagged as an ORF with uncertain function. The CDR3 extends over 16 amino acids. V shed 4 bases and J shed 0 bases, with 12 bases lying between them. Here the CDR3 reads CASSPLRAATNEKLFF. For the CDR3, the DNA is TGCGCCAGCAGTCCGCTGAGGGCTGCAACTAATGAAAAACTGTTTTTT.

The chain employs TRBV7-9 and TRBJ1-5; the match to TRBD1 covers 10 bases. Looked up from germline, CDR1 is SEHNR and CDR2 is FQNEAQ (reference sequence). Trimming at V came to 1 base and at J to 1 base, leaving 4 bases not matched to a gene. The CDR3 runs 17 residues. This CDR3 reads CASSLGGTGVSNQPQHF. CDR3 in DNA: TGTGCCAGCAGCTTAGGGGGGACAGGGGTGAGCAATCAGCCCCAGCATTTT.

This chain links TRBV19 with TRBJ2-7; D is perhaps TRBD2 (5 bases). The CDR3 has 13 residues. V was shortened by 8 bases and J by 4 bases, with 15 bases between the two germline ends. Germline lookup yields CDR1 LNHDA and CDR2 SQIVND (reference sequence). This chain's CDR3 is CASRKEGRYEQYF. The CDR3 DNA reads as TGTGCCAGTCGCAAAGAGGGAAGGTACGAGCAGTACTTC.

The rearrangement joins TRBV19 to TRBJ1-2; D gene unclear. There are 14 residues in the CDR3. V dropped 7 bases and J dropped 4 bases, with 16 bases sitting between them. From germline, CDR1 is LNHDA and CDR2 SQIVND (reference sequence). CDR3 sequence reads: CASIARGKGYGYTF. The CDR3, as DNA: TGTGCCAGTATCGCTCGGGGTAAAGGCTATGGCTACACCTTC.

V and J are TRBV7-8 and TRBJ2-7; TRBD1 agrees at 10 bases. The CDR3 extends over 15 amino acids. Trimming cost V 5 bases and J 4 bases; bases outside gene matches: 8. Germline loops: CDR1 SGHVS, CDR2 FQNEAQ. The CDR3 is CASSRARDRGYEQYF. The CDR3 DNA is TGTGCCAGCAGCCGGGCAAGGGACAGGGGTTACGAGCAGTACTTC.

This clone was recorded once. Other DNA sequences in the sample encode the same CDR3. The rearrangement uses TRBV15 and TRBJ1-6; D unresolved. Germline CDR1 reads LNHNV; CDR2 reads YYDKDF (reference sequence). The CDR3 covers 17 residues. V gave up 1 base and J gave up 0 bases, with 10 bases separating them. The CDR3 sequence is CATSRVRGSSYNSPLHF. In DNA form, the CDR3 reads TGTGCCACCAGCAGAGTACGAGGCAGCTCCTATAATTCACCCCTCCACTTT.

The chain has TRBV10-3 and TRBJ1-5; D remains unclear. V gave up 0 bases and J gave up 0 bases, with 9 bases separating them. CDR3 length: 16 amino acids. Germline CDR1 ENHRY, CDR2 SYGVKD. CDR3 region: CAISESAGNSNQPQHF. The CDR3 nucleotides read TGTGCCATCAGTGAGTCGGCGGGCAATAGCAATCAGCCCCAGCATTTT.

As regards this clone: Mismatch with germline at one junction end may stem from a read error. CDR3: CASSFSGVPPSDEQYF. As DNA, the CDR3 is TGTGCCAGCAGCTTCTCCGGGGTTCCCCCCTCCGACGAGCAGTACTTC. The rearrangement joins TRBV7-2 to TRBJ2-7, with D possibly matching TRBD2 (5 bases). The CDR3 is 16 amino acids. CDR1 SGHTA and CDR2 FQGNSA come from the germline V gene.